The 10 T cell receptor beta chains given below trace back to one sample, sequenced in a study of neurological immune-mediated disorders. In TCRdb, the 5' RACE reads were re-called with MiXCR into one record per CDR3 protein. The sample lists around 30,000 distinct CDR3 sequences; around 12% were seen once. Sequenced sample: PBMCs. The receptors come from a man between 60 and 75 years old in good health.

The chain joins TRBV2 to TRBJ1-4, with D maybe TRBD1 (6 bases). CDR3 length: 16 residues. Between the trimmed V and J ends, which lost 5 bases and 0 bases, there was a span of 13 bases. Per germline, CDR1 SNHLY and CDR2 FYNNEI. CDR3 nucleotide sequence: TGTGCCAGCAGTCGGACAGTGGCGGCAACTAATGAAAAACTGTTTTTT. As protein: CASSRTVAATNEKLFF.

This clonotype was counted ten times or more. The CDR3 spells CSAPGQGYGEKLFF. CDR3 bases: TGCAGTGCCCCGGGACAGGGTTATGGGGAAAAACTGTTTTTT. This rearrangement joins TRBV20-1 to TRBJ1-4; TRBD1 agrees at 9 bases. Per germline, CDR1 DFQATT and CDR2 SNEGSKA (reference sequence). J gave up 8 bases and V 6 bases, and 10 bases lay outside the gene matches. There are 14 residues in the CDR3.

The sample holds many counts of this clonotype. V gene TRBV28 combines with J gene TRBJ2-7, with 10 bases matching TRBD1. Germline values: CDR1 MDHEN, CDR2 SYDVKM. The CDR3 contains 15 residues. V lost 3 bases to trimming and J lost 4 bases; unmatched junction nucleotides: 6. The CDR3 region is CASSFSRTGGYEQYF. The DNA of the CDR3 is TGTGCCAGCAGTTTTTCAAGGACAGGGGGTTACGAGCAGTACTTC.

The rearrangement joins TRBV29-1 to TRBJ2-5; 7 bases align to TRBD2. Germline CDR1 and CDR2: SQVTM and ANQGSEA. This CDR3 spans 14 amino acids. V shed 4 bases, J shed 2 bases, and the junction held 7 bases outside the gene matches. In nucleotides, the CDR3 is TGCAGCGTTGGGGGTCGGGGGGTACAAGAGACCCAGTACTTC. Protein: CSVGGRGVQETQYF.

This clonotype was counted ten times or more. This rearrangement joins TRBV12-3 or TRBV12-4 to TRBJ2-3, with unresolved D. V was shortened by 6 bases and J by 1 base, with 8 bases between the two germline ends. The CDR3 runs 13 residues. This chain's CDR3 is CASSRSGTDTQYF. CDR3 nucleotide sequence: TGTGCCAGCAGCCGGTCGGGCACAGATACGCAGTATTTT.

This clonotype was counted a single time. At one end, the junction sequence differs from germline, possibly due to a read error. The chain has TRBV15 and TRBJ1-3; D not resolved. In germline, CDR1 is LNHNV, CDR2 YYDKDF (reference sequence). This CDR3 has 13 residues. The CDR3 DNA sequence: TGTGCCACCAGCCGAGACTTTGGAAACACCATATATTTT. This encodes CATSRDFGNTIYF.

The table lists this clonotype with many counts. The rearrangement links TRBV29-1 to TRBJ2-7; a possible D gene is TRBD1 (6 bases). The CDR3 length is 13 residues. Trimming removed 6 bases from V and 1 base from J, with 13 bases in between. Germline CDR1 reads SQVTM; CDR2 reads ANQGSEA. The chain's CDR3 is CSVLQGFSYEQYF. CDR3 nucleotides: TGCAGCGTCCTACAGGGATTTTCCTACGAGCAGTACTTC.

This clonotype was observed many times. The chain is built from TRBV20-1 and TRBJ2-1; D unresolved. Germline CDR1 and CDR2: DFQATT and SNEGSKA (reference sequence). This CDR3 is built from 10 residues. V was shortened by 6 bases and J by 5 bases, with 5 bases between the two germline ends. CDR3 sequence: CSAWDNEQFF. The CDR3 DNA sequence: TGCAGTGCCTGGGACAATGAGCAGTTCTTC.

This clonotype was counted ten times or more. The CDR3 spells CASSLQNYGYTF. The CDR3 bases are TGTGCCAGCAGCTTACAGAACTATGGCTACACCTTC. V is TRBV7-8 and J is TRBJ1-2; D is unresolved. Germline V gene data show CDR1 as SGHVS and CDR2 as FQNEAQ. The CDR3 spans 12 residues. The germline V and J ends were trimmed by 2 bases and 2 bases, with 3 bases remaining between them.

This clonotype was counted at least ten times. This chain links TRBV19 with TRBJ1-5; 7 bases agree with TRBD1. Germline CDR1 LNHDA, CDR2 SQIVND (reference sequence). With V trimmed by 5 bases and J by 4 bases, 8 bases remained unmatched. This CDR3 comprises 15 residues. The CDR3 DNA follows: TGTGCCAGTAGTTCCACCCAGGACAGGAATCAGCCCCAGCATTTT. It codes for CASSSTQDRNQPQHF. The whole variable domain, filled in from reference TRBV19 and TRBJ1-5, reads DGGITQSPKYLFRKEGQNVTLSCEQNLNHDAMYWYRQDPGQGLRLIYYSQIVNDFQKGDIAEGYSVSREKKESFPLTVTSAQKNPTAFYLCASSSTQDRNQPQHFGDGTRLSIL.